The next 4 T cell receptor beta chains were all read from a single sample in a study of T cell responses to AZD1222 COVID-19 vaccine. The table came from immunoSEQ multiplex PCR; TCRdb's copy has only in-frame clones and leaves some out. The data contain 98,000 or so clones, approximately 89% of them singletons. This specimen consisted of peripheral blood, obtained on day 0 of MenACWY control vaccination. The receptors were sampled from an adult in good health.

This rearrangement joins TRBV18 to TRBJ2-1; 9 nucleotides agree with TRBD1. Germline CDR1 reads KGHSH; CDR2 reads LQKENI. V gave up 5 bases and J gave up 15 bases; unmatched junction bases: 11. The CDR3 consists of 13 residues. CDR3 amino acids: CASSWDRANPAFF. The CDR3 nucleotides are TGTGCCAGCTCATGGGACAGGGCCAATCCGGCGTTCTTC.

The chain links TRBV3-1 (or the pseudogene TRBV3-2) to TRBJ1-1; TRBD1 is a possible D gene (5 bases). Trimming cost V 0 bases and J 0 bases, with 5 bases left between them. Looked up from germline, CDR1 is LGHDT and CDR2 is YNNKEL (reference sequence). The CDR3 is made up of 14 amino acids. CDR3: CASSQEGVNTEAFF. As DNA, the CDR3 is TGTGCCAGCAGCCAAGAGGGGGTGAACACTGAAGCTTTCTTT.

This clone was counted once. The rearrangement uses TRBV5-1 and TRBJ1-2; TRBD1 matches 7 bases. Trimming cost V 0 bases and J 0 bases; bases outside gene matches: 2. Looked up from germline, CDR1 is SGHRS and CDR2 is YFSETQ. The CDR3 contains 15 residues. CDR3 protein: CASSLGRGTNYGYTF. The CDR3 DNA sequence: TGCGCCAGCAGCTTGGGCAGGGGGACTAACTATGGCTACACCTTC. Combining the CDR3 with reference TRBV5-1 and TRBJ1-2 gives the whole variable domain KAGVTQTPRYLIKTRGQQVTLSCSPISGHRSVSWYQQTPGQGLQFLFEYFSETQRNKGNFPGRFSGRQFSNSRSEMNVSTLELGDSALYLCASSLGRGTNYGYTFGSGTRLTVV.

The table lists this clone with a count of one. The V call is TRBV5-1, the J call TRBJ1-2; D is uncertain. Germline lookup yields CDR1 SGHRS and CDR2 YFSETQ. The CDR3 has 14 amino acids. Trimming cost V 1 base and J 8 bases, with 15 bases left between them. This CDR3 is CASSLMSREEGYTF. The DNA for the CDR3 is TGCGCCAGCAGCTTGATGAGCCGCGAAGAAGGCTACACCTTC.